The sequence of this T cell receptor (beta chain) was determined in a study of shared clonotypes between healthy human individuals. Study in general: The donor pool was made up of two women and a few men aged 18 to 49.

This CDR3 region has 14 residues. CDR1 is GTSNPN and CDR2 is SVGIG in the germline V gene (reference sequence). Trimming pared 6 bases from V and 1 base from J, leaving 15 bases between. TCRdb keeps only in-frame clones here, not all; method: immunoSEQ multiplex PCR. The sample has about 1 million clones, about 76% seen once. The sequencing sample was made of memory CD4+ T cells sorted from blood. The subset was: CD45RA-negative fraction. The rearrangement uses TRBV30 and TRBJ1-1; possible D gene TRBD1, 6 bases. The source is a man younger than 35 in good health. CDR3 in amino acids: CACTTGWSNTEAFF. The CDR3 DNA reads as TGTGCCTGTACTACAGGGTGGTCGAACACTGAAGCTTTCTTT.